The 12 T cell receptor beta chains in this list originate from one sample, sequenced in a study of shared clonotypes between healthy human individuals. The table came from immunoSEQ multiplex PCR; TCRdb's copy has only in-frame clones and leaves some out. The data contain 300,000 to 400,000 clones, about 74% of them singletons. Sequencing was carried out using memory CD4+ T cells sorted from blood. Indicated subset: CD45RA-negative fraction. These TCRs come from a man aged 25-45 years in good health.

The gene calls are TRBV4-1 and TRBJ2-2, with D possibly being TRBD1 or TRBD2 (5 bases each). CDR1 MGHRA and CDR2 YSYEKL come from the germline V gene. Trimming removed 1 base from V and 4 bases from J, with 10 bases in between. The CDR3 sequence is 15 residues long. CDR3: CASSQVRGRTGELFF. The CDR3 region has the DNA TGCGCCAGCAGCCAAGTAAGGGGACGCACCGGGGAGCTGTTTTTT.

The chain combines TRBV11-2 with TRBJ2-2; 8 bases map to TRBD1. The germline V gene encodes CDR1 SGHAT and CDR2 FQNNGV. This CDR3 is 16 amino acids long. The ends lost 4 bases at V and 1 base at J; junction bases unmatched: 5. The CDR3 DNA follows: TGTGCCAGCAGCTGGACAGGGCACTTGAACACCGGGGAGCTGTTTTTT. Translation gives CASSWTGHLNTGELFF.

The rearrangement joins TRBV6-5 to TRBJ1-5, with unresolved D. CDR1 is MNHEY, CDR2 SVGAGI, per germline. Trimming cost V 6 bases and J 4 bases, with 13 bases left between them. CDR3 size: 14 residues. CDR3 DNA sequence: TGTGCCAGCAGCACAACGCCCGTTAATCAGCCCCAGCATTTT. Protein: CASSTTPVNQPQHF.

This chain links TRBV19 with TRBJ1-5; 9 positions match TRBD1. With 5 bases clipped from V and 6 bases from J, the junction kept 11 bases outside the gene matches. The CDR3 length is 16 residues. Germline V CDR1 and CDR2: LNHDA, SQIVND (reference sequence). The CDR3 DNA is TGTGCCAGTAGTCCTACCAGGACAGGGGAAGGTCAGCCCCAGCATTTT. Translated: CASSPTRTGEGQPQHF. The entire variable domain, with the rest obtained from reference TRBV19 and TRBJ1-5, is as follows: DGGITQSPKYLFRKEGQNVTLSCEQNLNHDAMYWYRQDPGQGLRLIYYSQIVNDFQKGDIAEGYSVSREKKESFPLTVTSAQKNPTAFYLCASSPTRTGEGQPQHFGDGTRLSIL.

Comment on this clone: A much larger clonotype is one base distant, so this may be a read error. The CDR3 coding sequence is TGTGCCAGCAGCTTGGTTGACACGAACACTGAAGCTTTCTTT. This sequence encodes CASSLVDTNTEAFF. The chain combines TRBV5-6 with TRBJ1-1; D uncertain. The CDR3 extends over 14 amino acids. The germline CDR1 and CDR2 sequences are SGHDT and YYEEEE. Trimming left V 0 bases short and J 1 base short, with 7 bases between.

The rearrangement uses TRBV2 and TRBJ2-2, with 9 bases matching TRBD2. V shed 6 bases and J 1 base; nucleotides not matched to a gene: 0. The germline V gene has CDR1 SNHLY and CDR2 FYNNEI. The CDR3 runs 14 residues. The chain's CDR3 is CASRTSGNTGELFF. CDR3 nucleotides: TGTGCCAGCAGGACTAGCGGGAACACCGGGGAGCTGTTTTTT.

Details on this clone: One base away lies a much larger clone, so this may be a sequencing read error. In the same sample, other DNA sequences code for this CDR3. The chain is built from TRBV5-1 and TRBJ2-5, with 9 positions matching TRBD1. The germline V gene has CDR1 SGHRS and CDR2 YFSETQ. V was clipped by 0 bases and J by 4 bases; unmatched bases: 1. The CDR3 has 14 residues. The chain's CDR3 is CASSLAGQGETQYF. CDR3 DNA sequence: TGCGCCAGCAGCTTGGCGGGACAGGGAGAGACCCAGTACTTC. Combining the CDR3 with reference TRBV5-1 and TRBJ2-5 gives the whole variable domain KAGVTQTPRYLIKTRGQQVTLSCSPISGHRSVSWYQQTPGQGLQFLFEYFSETQRNKGNFPGRFSGRQFSNSRSEMNVSTLELGDSALYLCASSLAGQGETQYFGPGTRLLVL.

V is TRBV5-1 and J is TRBJ2-1, with a tentative D call TRBD1 (6 bases). In germline, CDR1 is SGHRS, CDR2 YFSETQ. With 10 bases removed from V and 5 bases from J, the gap between germline ends came to 16 bases. This CDR3 region has 13 residues. CDR3 nucleotides: TGCGCCTGCCACCAGGGGCCGAACAATGAGCAGTTCTTC. Its protein product is CACHQGPNNEQFF.

The rearrangement uses TRBV14 and TRBJ2-5; unclear D gene. The J call may be mistaken, given a closer DNA end match to TRBJ2-7. The CDR3 covers 13 residues. CDR1 is SGHDN and CDR2 is FVKESK in the germline V gene. As DNA, the CDR3 is TGTGCCAGCAGCCAAGGACAACCATACGAGCAGTACTTC. Translating it yields CASSQGQPYEQYF.

In DNA, the CDR3 is TGTGCCAGCAGCCCCCTCGGGCTAGCGAAAGAGACCCAGTACTTC. It specifies CASSPLGLAKETQYF. This chain connects TRBV5-6 to TRBJ2-5; perhaps TRBD2 as D (6 bases). CDR1 is SGHDT and CDR2 is YYEEEE in the germline V gene. V was shortened by 4 bases and J by 3 bases, with 16 bases between the two germline ends. The CDR3 spans 15 residues.

The CDR3 region has the DNA TGCAGCGTCTCTAAGGGGGACACTGAAGCTTTCTTT. Its protein product is CSVSKGDTEAFF. The chain carries TRBV29-1 and TRBJ1-1; D may be TRBD1 (6 bases). The CDR3 is 12 amino acids. Between the trimmed V and J ends, which lost 6 bases and 3 bases, there was a span of 11 bases. Germline V lookup: CDR1 SQVTM, CDR2 ANQGSEA.

V and J are TRBV7-6 and TRBJ2-5; TRBD2 might be the D (5 bases). CDR3 length: 13 residues. Germline lookup yields CDR1 SGHVS and CDR2 FNYEAQ. Trimming took off 4 bases at V and 5 bases at J, with 11 bases between the two ends. In DNA, the CDR3 is TGTGCCAGCAGCTCCCCGGGATACGAGACCCAGTACTTC. Translating it yields CASSSPGYETQYF.